The sequence of this T cell receptor beta chain was determined in a study of T cell clones after liver transplantation. Study-wide background: In this trial, immunosuppression withdrawal was attempted within 2 years of liver transplant. Samples came pre-transplant, pre-randomization before withdrawal, and post-randomization after withdrawal ended. Without induction therapy, subjects received standard immunosuppression until 12-24 months post-transplant. Tolerance: complete withdrawal held at least one year, liver enzymes staying within twice normal.

The method was immunoSEQ multiplex PCR; TCRdb's version includes in-frame clones alone and lacks a portion of them. This table holds tens of thousands of clones, 83% found once. The CDR3 is 14 amino acids. Trimming removed 7 bases from V and 2 bases from J, with 15 bases in between. Germline values: CDR1 MDHEN, CDR2 SYDVKM. The gene calls are TRBV28 and TRBJ2-7; D is perhaps TRBD2 (7 bases). Sequenced material: CD4+ T cells from blood, taken at the 22-month timepoint. The sequence was collected from a human patient who received a liver transplant. Some T cells here may be from the graft donor. CDR3 DNA: TGTGCCAGCACTGGGGGGGCGACAACCTACGAGCAGTACTTC. This encodes CASTGGATTYEQYF.